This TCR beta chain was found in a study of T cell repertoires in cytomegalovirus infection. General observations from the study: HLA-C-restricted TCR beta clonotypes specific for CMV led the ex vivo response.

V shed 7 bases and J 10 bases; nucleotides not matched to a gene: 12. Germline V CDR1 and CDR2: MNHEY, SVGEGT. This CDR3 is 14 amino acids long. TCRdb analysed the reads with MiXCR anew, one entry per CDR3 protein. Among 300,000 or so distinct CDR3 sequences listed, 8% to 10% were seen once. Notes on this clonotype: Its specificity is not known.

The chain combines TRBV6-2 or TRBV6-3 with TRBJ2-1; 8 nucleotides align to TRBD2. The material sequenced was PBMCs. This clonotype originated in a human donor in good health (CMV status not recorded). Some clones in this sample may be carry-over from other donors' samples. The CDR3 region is CASKENSGVWEQFF. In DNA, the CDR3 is TGTGCCAGCAAGGAGAATAGCGGGGTTTGGGAGCAGTTCTTC.